The next 9 T cell receptor beta chains were all read from a single sample in a study of early stage breast cancer tumors. Repertoires were generated with immunoSEQ multiplex PCR, while TCRdb's copy carries only in-frame clones and drops some. The sample holds 60,000 to 80,000 clones, 79% seen once. The sequenced sample was blood. These receptors were taken from a person between 60 and 69 years old with breast cancer.

As DNA, the CDR3 is TGTGCCAGCAGCTCTGGGCTTTACAATGAGCAGTTCTTC. Its protein is CASSSGLYNEQFF. The rearrangement uses TRBV7-8 and TRBJ2-1; no definite D call. The length of the CDR3 is 13 residues. V was pared by 4 bases and J by 4 bases, with 8 bases between. Germline V CDR1 and CDR2: SGHVS, FQNEAQ.

The rearrangement joins TRBV6-6 to TRBJ1-5, with 8 bases lining up with TRBD1. The CDR3 covers 15 residues. Germline CDR1 MNHNY, CDR2 SVGAGI (reference sequence). V gave up 6 bases and J gave up 6 bases; unmatched junction bases: 10. This CDR3 reads CASRRTGKGSQPQHF. CDR3 bases: TGTGCCAGCAGGCGGACAGGGAAAGGGAGTCAGCCCCAGCATTTT.

The genes are TRBV2 and TRBJ2-7; 9 nucleotides line up with TRBD1. The length of the CDR3 is 14 residues. The J segment lost 6 bases and the V segment lost 9 bases, leaving 12 bases of the junction unmatched. Germline V gene lookup returns CDR1 SNHLY and CDR2 FYNNEI. The CDR3 protein is CASLSGQGRSEQYF. In nucleotides, the CDR3 is TGTGCCAGTCTTTCTGGACAGGGGCGGTCCGAGCAGTACTTC.

V usage is TRBV5-1 and J usage is TRBJ2-3; TRBD2 agrees at 7 bases. The germline V gene encodes CDR1 SGHRS and CDR2 YFSETQ. This CDR3 is 16 amino acids long. V trimming: 0 bases; J trimming: 2 bases; junction bases outside the gene matches: 6. As DNA, the CDR3 is TGCGCCAGCAGCTTGGGGACCGGGACTACCACAGATACGCAGTATTTT. It translates to CASSLGTGTTTDTQYF.

This chain connects TRBV6-1 to TRBJ1-2; D gene ambiguous. Looked up from germline, CDR1 is MNHNS and CDR2 is SASEGT. V was trimmed by 6 bases and J by 8 bases, leaving 19 bases between them. The length of the CDR3 is 14 residues. The CDR3 sequence is CASSELGNTGGYTF. CDR3 bases: TGTGCCAGCAGCGAGCTAGGGAACACCGGGGGCTACACCTTC.

The J gene is TRBJ2-7, the V gene TRBV10-3; D gene unclear. Between the trimmed V and J ends, which lost 0 bases and 2 bases, there was a span of 11 bases. Germline V gene sequence: CDR1 ENHRY, CDR2 SYGVKD. The CDR3 extends over 15 amino acids. CDR3 in DNA: TGTGCCATCAGTGAGTCGTGGGCCAGAACCTACGAGCAGTACTTC. Its protein is CAISESWARTYEQYF.

The chain uses TRBV30 and TRBJ2-2, with D tentatively TRBD2 (5 bases). There are 20 residues in the CDR3. Trimming cost V 0 bases and J 1 base, with 24 bases left between them. Germline loops: CDR1 GTSNPN, CDR2 SVGIG (reference sequence). For the CDR3, the DNA is TGTGCCTGGAGTGTACTTTCTCTTCTTTTGCGGGCGGAGAACACCGGGGAGCTGTTTTTT. This encodes CAWSVLSLLLRAENTGELFF.

V gene TRBV7-3 combines with J gene TRBJ2-2; D is unresolved. The CDR3 length is 14 residues. Germline-derived CDR1 and CDR2 are SGHTA and FQGTGA. The V end was cut by 2 bases, the J end by 6 bases, with 10 bases between. CDR3 residues: CASSLSRTPGELFF. Written as DNA, the CDR3 is TGTGCCAGCAGCTTATCCCGGACCCCCGGGGAGCTGTTTTTT.

This clone has a handful of counts. The rearrangement joins TRBV9 to TRBJ2-7; 8 bases are a match to TRBD2. The J segment lost 2 bases and the V segment lost 2 bases, leaving 6 bases of the junction unmatched. This CDR3 has 15 amino acids. CDR1 and CDR2 (germline): SGDLS, YYNGEE. CDR3 nucleotides: TGTGCCAGCAGCGTCGGCGGGAGGAGCCCCTACGAGCAGTACTTC. Its translation is CASSVGGRSPYEQYF.